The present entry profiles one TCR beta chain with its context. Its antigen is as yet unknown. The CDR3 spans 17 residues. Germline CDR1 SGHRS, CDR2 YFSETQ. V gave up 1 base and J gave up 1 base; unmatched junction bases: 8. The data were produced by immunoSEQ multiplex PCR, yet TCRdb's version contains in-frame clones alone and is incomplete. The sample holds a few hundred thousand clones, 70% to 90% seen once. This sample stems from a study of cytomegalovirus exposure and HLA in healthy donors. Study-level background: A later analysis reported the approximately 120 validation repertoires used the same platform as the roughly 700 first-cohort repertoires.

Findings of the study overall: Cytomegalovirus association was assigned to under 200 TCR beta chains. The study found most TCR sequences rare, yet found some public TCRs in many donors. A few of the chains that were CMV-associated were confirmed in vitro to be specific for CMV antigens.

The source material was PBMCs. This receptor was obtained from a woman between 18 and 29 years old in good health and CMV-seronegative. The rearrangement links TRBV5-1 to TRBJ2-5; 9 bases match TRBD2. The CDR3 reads CASSLRWTSVFQETQYF. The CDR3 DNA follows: TGCGCCAGCAGCTTGCGGTGGACTAGCGTTTTCCAAGAGACCCAGTACTTC.